The next 24 T cell receptor beta chains were all read from a single sample in a study of radiotherapy plus CTLA-4 blockade in lung cancer. TCRdb's copy holds only in-frame clones and misses some; the assay was immunoSEQ multiplex PCR. The table shows 60,000 to 65,000 clones, with 77% occurring only once. The material sequenced was peripheral blood, taken from a patient treated with radiotherapy plus ipilimumab. The receptors here all came from a human donor with non-small cell lung cancer who had a complete response to radiotherapy plus ipilimumab.

The CDR3 DNA is TGTGCCAGCAGCTTAGAGGTCCAGGTCGCAGAGACCCAGTACTTC. It yields the protein CASSLEVQVAETQYF. This chain joins TRBV11-3 and TRBJ2-5, with D uncertain. Germline CDR1 SGHNT, CDR2 YENEEA. The CDR3 has 15 residues. V dropped 0 bases and J dropped 4 bases, with 12 bases sitting between them. Filled out from reference TRBV11-3 and TRBJ2-5, the complete variable domain reads EAGVVQSPRYKIIEKKQPVAFWCNPISGHNTLYWYLQNLGQGPELLIRYENEEAVDDSQLPKDRFSAERLKGVDSTLKIQPAELGDSAVYLCASSLEVQVAETQYFGPGTRLLVL.

The chain joins TRBV6-5 to TRBJ2-2; the D gene is possibly TRBD2 (6 bases). V dropped 2 bases and J dropped 7 bases, with 11 bases sitting between them. This CDR3 spans 14 amino acids. Germline CDR1 and CDR2: MNHEY and SVGAGI. CDR3 protein: CASSYGGLGGELFF. The CDR3 nucleotides read TGTGCCAGCAGTTACGGGGGACTGGGCGGGGAGCTGTTTTTT.

This chain links TRBV2 with TRBJ1-5, with a tentative D call TRBD1 (6 bases). CDR3 length: 16 amino acids. V was shortened by 6 bases and J by 2 bases, with 17 bases between the two germline ends. CDR1 and CDR2 (germline): SNHLY, FYNNEI. CDR3 sequence: CASRETTGNGNQPQHF. The DNA of the CDR3 is TGTGCCAGCAGAGAGACAACAGGGAACGGCAATCAGCCCCAGCATTTT. Full variable domain (missing parts from reference TRBV2 and TRBJ1-5): EPEVTQTPSHQVTQMGQEVILRCVPISNHLYFYWYRQILGQKVEFLVSFYNNEISEKSEIFDDQFSVERPDGSNFTLKIRSTKLEDSAMYFCASRETTGNGNQPQHFGDGTRLSIL.

The V gene is TRBV7-2, the J gene TRBJ2-7, with 9 bases lining up with TRBD1. Per the germline V gene, CDR1 is SGHTA and CDR2 is FQGNSA. The J segment lost 6 bases and the V segment lost 6 bases, leaving 21 bases of the junction unmatched. CDR3 size: 18 residues. The chain's CDR3 is CASRKTGQGQLPPREQYF. CDR3 in DNA: TGTGCCAGCAGAAAGACGGGACAGGGCCAATTACCACCTCGCGAGCAGTACTTC.

Notes on this clone: One junction end disagrees with the germline gene, perhaps due to a read error. Written as DNA, the CDR3 is TGTGCTAGCAGCTTAGGCAGGGAGGGGTACAATGAGCAGTTCTTC. Translation: CASSLGREGYNEQFF. This sequence joins TRBV7-7 and TRBJ2-1; 7 positions match TRBD2. CDR1 is SSHAT and CDR2 is FNYEAQ in the germline V gene (reference sequence). The CDR3 loop spans 15 amino acids.

J is TRBJ1-2 and V is TRBV5-6; the D gene is possibly TRBD1 (6 bases). The germline gives CDR1 SGHDT, CDR2 YYEEEE. There are 16 residues in the CDR3. Trimming cost V 5 bases and J 1 base, with 18 bases left between them. The CDR3 coding sequence is TGTGCCAGCAGAAGCTTGAGTCGGGGGCTTAACTATGGCTACACCTTC. Translated: CASRSLSRGLNYGYTF.

The gene calls are TRBV5-5 and TRBJ2-3; no firm D call. Germline V gene sequence: CDR1 SGHKS, CDR2 YYEKEE (reference sequence). The CDR3 is made up of 16 amino acids. V was trimmed by 4 bases and J by 0 bases, leaving 15 bases between them. Here the CDR3 reads CASSPNIRLSTDTQYF. CDR3 in DNA: TGTGCCAGCAGCCCCAACATAAGGCTAAGCACAGATACGCAGTATTTT.

V gene TRBV7-2 combines with J gene TRBJ1-1; the match to TRBD1 covers 9 bases. Germline-derived CDR1 and CDR2 are SGHTA and FQGNSA. CDR3 length: 16 residues. J was trimmed by 4 bases and V by 0 bases; bases with no gene match: 6. In nucleotides, the CDR3 is TGTGCCAGCAGCTTAGCGTACAGGGGGCGCGGCACTGAAGCTTTCTTT. This gives the protein CASSLAYRGRGTEAFF.

The chain is built from TRBV28 and TRBJ2-1; either TRBD1 or TRBD2 may fit D (5 bases each). The CDR3 consists of 16 residues. Germline V gives CDR1 MDHEN, CDR2 SYDVKM. Trimming removed 3 bases from V and 0 bases from J, with 12 bases in between. The DNA for the CDR3 is TGTGCCAGCAGTTTGGGGACGGTGAGCTCCTACAATGAGCAGTTCTTC. Encoded protein: CASSLGTVSSYNEQFF.

CDR3 nucleotides: TGTGCCACCAGCAGAGACCTGGGACAGAAAGCCACTGAAGCTTTCTTT. It specifies CATSRDLGQKATEAFF. This rearrangement joins TRBV15 to TRBJ1-1; 7 nucleotides align to TRBD1. After removal of 0 bases from V and 4 bases from J, the junction contained 8 bases not matched to a gene. Germline V lookup: CDR1 LNHNV, CDR2 YYDKDF (reference sequence). The CDR3 runs to 16 residues. The entire variable domain, with the rest obtained from reference TRBV15 and TRBJ1-1, is as follows: DAMVIQNPRYQVTQFGKPVTLSCSQTLNHNVMYWYQQKSSQAPKLLFHYYDKDFNNEADTPDNFQSRRPNTSFCFLDIRSPGLGDTAMYLCATSRDLGQKATEAFFGQGTRLTVV.

The V and J genes are TRBV5-1 and TRBJ1-5; no clear D gene. Germline V gives CDR1 SGHRS, CDR2 YFSETQ. This CDR3 has 14 amino acids. Trimming removed 5 bases at V and 5 bases at J, with 14 bases between. The chain's CDR3 is CASRGPGEDQPQHF. In DNA, the CDR3 is TGCGCCAGCAGAGGGCCGGGAGAGGATCAGCCCCAGCATTTT.

The chain couples TRBV28 to TRBJ1-5, with TRBD1 identical over 8 bases. CDR1 is MDHEN and CDR2 is SYDVKM in the germline V gene. V was clipped by 4 bases and J by 7 bases; unmatched bases: 6. The CDR3 runs 14 residues. Here the CDR3 DNA reads TGTGCCAGCAGTTACCAGGGGGCATGGCAGCCCCAGCATTTT. Translation: CASSYQGAWQPQHF.

The V gene is TRBV27, the J gene TRBJ2-7; TRBD1 agrees at 11 bases. Germline assignment: CDR1 MNHEY and CDR2 SMNVEV (reference sequence). The V gene end was trimmed by 6 bases and the J gene end by 2 bases; junction bases not matched to a gene: 6. CDR3 length: 15 amino acids. CDR3 sequence (DNA): TGTGCCAGCAGGCAAGGGACAGGGGGGACCTACGAGCAGTACGTC. Its translation: CASRQGTGGTYEQYV.

This clone was recorded a few times. The chain has TRBV19 and TRBJ1-1; no clear D gene. There are 12 residues in the CDR3. Germline lookup yields CDR1 LNHDA and CDR2 SQIVND (reference sequence). V shed 4 bases and J shed 6 bases, with 9 bases lying between them. The CDR3 sequence is CASSTPEAEAFF. The CDR3 nucleotides read TGTGCCAGTAGTACCCCGGAGGCTGAAGCTTTCTTT.

This chain uses TRBV15 with TRBJ2-1; 9 bases are a match to TRBD2. V lost 4 bases, J lost 5 bases, and 9 bases stayed unmatched. Germline V lookup: CDR1 LNHNV, CDR2 YYDKDF (reference sequence). The CDR3 consists of 16 residues. CDR3 coding DNA: TGTGCCACCAGCAAATTAGCGGGAGTAGAGGACAATGAGCAGTTCTTC. This sequence encodes CATSKLAGVEDNEQFF.

The rearrangement links TRBV6-6 to TRBJ2-3; 10 bases are a match to TRBD2. Germline V gene lookup returns CDR1 MNHNY and CDR2 SVGAGI (reference sequence). Trimming took 8 bases from V and 5 from J; bases not matched to a gene: 10. This CDR3 is 15 amino acids long. The CDR3 region is CASVGWEREGDTQYF. CDR3 DNA sequence: TGTGCCAGCGTAGGCTGGGAGCGGGAGGGAGATACGCAGTATTTT.

This chain links TRBV27 with TRBJ1-1; D may be TRBD1 (6 bases). Trimming stripped 5 bases from V and 9 bases from J, with 10 bases between. CDR1 and CDR2 (germline): MNHEY, SMNVEV (reference sequence). The CDR3 length is 11 residues. CDR3 loop: CASSRGIKAFF. Written as DNA, the CDR3 is TGTGCCAGCAGTAGGGGGATAAAAGCTTTCTTT.

The chain combines TRBV6-5 with TRBJ2-3; D is possibly TRBD2 (5 bases). The germline gives CDR1 MNHEY, CDR2 SVGAGI. The CDR3 runs 16 residues. Trimming removed 4 bases from V and 0 bases from J, with 14 bases in between. This CDR3 reads CASSSAGLTSTDTQYF. The CDR3 bases are TGTGCCAGCAGTTCCGCCGGACTCACTAGCACAGATACGCAGTATTTT.

This chain links TRBV10-2 with TRBJ2-7, with D possibly being TRBD2 (6 bases). The germline V gene has CDR1 WSHSY and CDR2 SAAADI. The V gene lost 8 bases and the J gene lost 6 bases, with 14 bases spanning the gap. The length of the CDR3 is 12 residues. CDR3: CASRARGGEQYF. CDR3 sequence (DNA): TGCGCCAGCCGCGCTAGGGGAGGCGAGCAGTACTTC.

This clone was counted only a few times. The chain recombines TRBV2 with TRBJ1-1; perhaps TRBD1 as D (5 bases). Trimming shortened V by 7 bases and J by 0 bases, and 15 bases separated the two germline ends. Germline assignment: CDR1 SNHLY and CDR2 FYNNEI. The CDR3 length is 15 residues. The CDR3 bases are TGTGCCAGCATTGGAGGGGTGGGGATGAACACTGAAGCTTTCTTT. It codes for CASIGGVGMNTEAFF.

This sequence joins TRBV5-1 and TRBJ2-7; D remains unclear. V was trimmed by 5 bases and J by 1 base, leaving 10 bases between them. Germline V gene data show CDR1 as SGHRS and CDR2 as YFSETQ. This CDR3 spans 13 amino acids. The DNA for the CDR3 is TGCGCCAGCAGGGAAGATTTTTCCTACGAGCAGTACGTC. Amino acids: CASREDFSYEQYV.

This chain links TRBV4-1 with TRBJ2-1; 9 bases map to TRBD2. The length of the CDR3 is 15 residues. V trimming: 1 base; J trimming: 8 bases; junction bases outside the gene matches: 6. Germline lookup yields CDR1 MGHRA and CDR2 YSYEKL. This chain's CDR3 is CASSQARTSVDEQFF. The CDR3 DNA sequence: TGCGCCAGCAGCCAAGCCCGGACTAGCGTTGATGAGCAGTTCTTC.

This chain connects TRBV5-4 to TRBJ2-7; D might be TRBD2 (5 bases). The V gene's germline CDR1 is SGHNT and CDR2 YYREEE (reference sequence). The germline V and J ends were trimmed by 0 bases and 7 bases, with 8 bases remaining between them. This CDR3 is built from 12 residues. Here the CDR3 reads CASSLAGGEQYV. The CDR3, as DNA: TGTGCCAGCAGCTTGGCCGGCGGGGAGCAGTACGTC.

This chain links TRBV7-9 with TRBJ2-6, with TRBD1 matching 9 bases. V lost 5 bases and J lost 0; bases outside the gene matches: 5. Looked up from germline, CDR1 is SEHNR and CDR2 is FQNEAQ (reference sequence). The CDR3 spans 17 residues. The CDR3 DNA is TGTGCCAGCAGCCCGTCGACAGGGGGCTCTGGGGCCAACGTCCTGACTTTC. It specifies CASSPSTGGSGANVLTF.